These 10 T cell receptor beta chains were sequenced from one sample in a study of somatic mutations in cytotoxic T cells in rheumatoid arthritis. Here immunoSEQ multiplex PCR was the method, and the copy in TCRdb shows in-frame clones only, minus some. Seen here are some 12,000 clones, roughly four fifths observed once, and the top ten hold 14%. The sample was CD8+ T cells sorted from blood. The receptors come from a woman aged 55 to 70 in good health.

This clone is a singleton in its sample. The CDR3 loop reads CASSRTGELFF. The CDR3 DNA sequence: TGTGCCAGCAGCCGCACCGGGGAGCTGTTTTTT. This sequence joins TRBV6-5 and TRBJ2-2; D call uncertain. The CDR3 runs 11 residues. Deletions cut 6 bases from V and 4 bases from J, with 3 bases between. Germline CDR1 MNHEY, CDR2 SVGAGI.

The chain couples TRBV6-5 to TRBJ1-3, with 7 bases matching TRBD1. Unmatched junction bases numbered 6, after V lost 6 bases and J lost 1 base. There are 15 residues in the CDR3. Germline assignment: CDR1 MNHEY and CDR2 SVGAGI. In DNA form, the CDR3 reads TGTGCCAGCAGAAAGGGCAGGGGGTCTGGAAACACCATATATTTT. This translates into CASRKGRGSGNTIYF.

This sequence joins TRBV6-6 and TRBJ2-2, with 7 bases fitting TRBD1. Looked up from germline, CDR1 is MNHNY and CDR2 is SVGAGI (reference sequence). This CDR3 contains 14 residues. J was trimmed by 5 bases and V by 4 bases; bases with no gene match: 4. The CDR3 sequence: CASSLTRGTGELFF. In nucleotides, the CDR3 is TGTGCCAGCAGTTTAACCAGGGGGACCGGGGAGCTGTTTTTT.

This rearrangement joins TRBV30 to TRBJ2-2; no firm D call. V was cut by 0 bases and J by 3 bases, with 8 bases left in between. The V gene's germline CDR1 is GTSNPN and CDR2 SVGIG (reference sequence). The CDR3 loop spans 14 amino acids. The CDR3, as DNA: TGTGCCTGGAGTGTAGGCACAGACACCGGGGAGCTGTTTTTT. Translation: CAWSVGTDTGELFF.

The chain recombines TRBV2 with TRBJ1-5; D may be TRBD1 (6 bases). Per the germline V gene, CDR1 is SNHLY and CDR2 is FYNNEI. V was trimmed by 1 base and J by 0 bases, leaving 10 bases between them. The CDR3 spans 16 residues. The CDR3 nucleotides read TGTGCCAGCAGTGAAGAGGGGGACTATAGCAATCAGCCCCAGCATTTT. Translation gives CASSEEGDYSNQPQHF. Full variable domain (missing parts from reference TRBV2 and TRBJ1-5): EPEVTQTPSHQVTQMGQEVILRCVPISNHLYFYWYRQILGQKVEFLVSFYNNEISEKSEIFDDQFSVERPDGSNFTLKIRSTKLEDSAMYFCASSEEGDYSNQPQHFGDGTRLSIL.

The genes are TRBV27 and TRBJ1-2; no firm D call. V shed 4 bases and J shed 4 bases, with 13 bases lying between them. The CDR3 spans 14 residues. The germline gives CDR1 MNHEY, CDR2 SMNVEV (reference sequence). The CDR3 protein is CASSSRPIVYGYTF. The CDR3 DNA is TGTGCCAGCAGTTCTAGACCGATCGTCTATGGCTACACCTTC.

Written as DNA, the CDR3 is TGTGCCAGCAGCTTTGGGGGGGGCACCTACGAGCAGTACGTC. Translating it yields CASSFGGGTYEQYV. The chain links TRBV11-2 to TRBJ2-7; D is possibly TRBD2 (7 bases). With 3 bases removed from V and 2 bases from J, the gap between germline ends came to 11 bases. This CDR3 comprises 14 residues. Germline CDR1 and CDR2: SGHAT and FQNNGV.

There are a few counts of this clone. V and J are TRBV28 and TRBJ1-3, with a tentative D call TRBD1 (6 bases). This CDR3 has 15 residues. Germline V gene data show CDR1 as MDHEN and CDR2 as SYDVKM. V was clipped by 6 bases and J by 1 base, with 13 bases between them. CDR3 residues: CASRSPDSSGNTIYF. The CDR3 DNA reads TGTGCCAGCAGAAGCCCGGACAGTTCTGGAAACACCATATATTTT.

V gene TRBV18 combines with J gene TRBJ2-1; 8 nucleotides agree with TRBD1. Per germline, CDR1 KGHSH and CDR2 LQKENI. V lost 0 bases, J lost 4 bases, and 5 bases stayed unmatched. The CDR3 contains 16 residues. The CDR3 spells CASSPPAGQVYNEQFF. CDR3 DNA sequence: TGTGCCAGCTCACCACCGGCGGGACAGGTGTACAATGAGCAGTTCTTC.

This chain links TRBV6-1 with TRBJ2-3; TRBD1 is a possible D gene (8 bases). The CDR3 is made up of 15 amino acids. Germline CDR1 and CDR2: MNHNS and SASEGT. Trimming stripped 11 bases from V and 3 bases from J, with 21 bases between. In DNA form, the CDR3 reads TGTGCCGGGGGACCTGACAGGGGAGGGACAGATACGCAGTATTTT. It specifies CAGGPDRGGTDTQYF.